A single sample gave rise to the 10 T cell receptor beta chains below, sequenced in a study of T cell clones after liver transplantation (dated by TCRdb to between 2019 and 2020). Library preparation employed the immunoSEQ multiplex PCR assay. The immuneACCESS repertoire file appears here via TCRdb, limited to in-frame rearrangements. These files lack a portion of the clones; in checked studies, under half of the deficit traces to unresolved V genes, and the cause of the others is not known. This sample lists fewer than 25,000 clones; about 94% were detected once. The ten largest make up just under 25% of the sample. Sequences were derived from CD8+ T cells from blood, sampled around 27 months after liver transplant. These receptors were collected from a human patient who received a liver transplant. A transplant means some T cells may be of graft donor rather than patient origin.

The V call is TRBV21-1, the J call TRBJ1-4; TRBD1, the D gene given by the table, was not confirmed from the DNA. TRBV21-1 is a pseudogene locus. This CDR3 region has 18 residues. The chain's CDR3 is CASSKDWGAGPTNEKLFF. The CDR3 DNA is TGTGCCAGCAGCAAAGATTGGGGCGCCGGTCCTACTAATGAAAAACTGTTTTTT.

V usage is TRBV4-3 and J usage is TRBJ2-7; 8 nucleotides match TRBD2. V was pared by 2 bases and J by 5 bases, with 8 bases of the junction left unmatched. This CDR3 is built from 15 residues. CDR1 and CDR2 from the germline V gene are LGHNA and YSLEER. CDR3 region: CASSQQSGGPHEQYF. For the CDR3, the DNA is TGCGCCAGCAGCCAACAGTCGGGAGGGCCCCACGAGCAGTACTTC.

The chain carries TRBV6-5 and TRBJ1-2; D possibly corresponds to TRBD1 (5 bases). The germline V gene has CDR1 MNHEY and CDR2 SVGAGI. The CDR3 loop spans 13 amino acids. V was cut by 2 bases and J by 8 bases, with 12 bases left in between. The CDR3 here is CASSYRGGDGYTF. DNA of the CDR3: TGTGCCAGCAGTTACAGGGGAGGGGACGGCTACACCTTC.

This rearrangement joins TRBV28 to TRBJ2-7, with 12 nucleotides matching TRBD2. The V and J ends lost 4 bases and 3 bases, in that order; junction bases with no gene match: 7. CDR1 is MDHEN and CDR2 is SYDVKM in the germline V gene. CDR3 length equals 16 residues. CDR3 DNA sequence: TGTGCCAGCAGTTCCCCGACTAGCGGGGGATACTACGAGCAGTACTTC. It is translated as CASSSPTSGGYYEQYF.

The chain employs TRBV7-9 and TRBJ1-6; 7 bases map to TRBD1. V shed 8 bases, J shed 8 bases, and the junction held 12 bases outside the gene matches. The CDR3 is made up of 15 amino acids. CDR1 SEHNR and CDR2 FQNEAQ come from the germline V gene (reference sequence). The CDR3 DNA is TGTGCCAGCGGTTCCACAGGGGCTGGAGATTCACCCCTCCACTTT. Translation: CASGSTGAGDSPLHF.

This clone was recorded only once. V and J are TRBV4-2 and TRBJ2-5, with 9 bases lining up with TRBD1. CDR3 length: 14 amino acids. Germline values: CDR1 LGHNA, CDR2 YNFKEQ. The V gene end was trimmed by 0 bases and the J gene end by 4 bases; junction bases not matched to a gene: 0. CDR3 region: CASSQEGQGETQYF. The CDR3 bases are TGTGCCAGCAGCCAAGAGGGACAGGGAGAGACCCAGTACTTC.

This chain's CDR3 is CASSPESSLNDEQYF. Written as DNA, the CDR3 is TGTGCCAGCAGTCCCGAATCCTCCCTGAACGACGAGCAGTACTTC. The rearrangement joins TRBV6-5 to TRBJ2-7; D gene ambiguous. This CDR3 comprises 15 residues. Trimming left V 5 bases short and J 5 bases short, with 19 bases between. The germline gives CDR1 MNHEY, CDR2 SVGAGI.

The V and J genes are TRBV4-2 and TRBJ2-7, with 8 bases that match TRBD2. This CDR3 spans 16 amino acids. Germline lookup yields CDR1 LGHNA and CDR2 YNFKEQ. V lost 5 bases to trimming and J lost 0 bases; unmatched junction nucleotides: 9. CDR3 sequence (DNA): TGTGCCAGCAGCGCGCAGGTTGGGACTAGCTCCTACGAGCAGTACTTC. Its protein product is CASSAQVGTSSYEQYF.

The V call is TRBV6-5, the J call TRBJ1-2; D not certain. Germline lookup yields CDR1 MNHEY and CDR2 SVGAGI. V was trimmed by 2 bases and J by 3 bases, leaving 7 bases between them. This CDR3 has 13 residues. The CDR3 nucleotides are TGTGCCAGCAGTTACGTTGGGGACTATGGCTACACCTTC. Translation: CASSYVGDYGYTF.

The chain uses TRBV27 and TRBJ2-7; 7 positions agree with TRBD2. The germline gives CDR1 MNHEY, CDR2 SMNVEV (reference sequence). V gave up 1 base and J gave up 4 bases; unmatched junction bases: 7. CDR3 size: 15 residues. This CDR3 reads CASSLLGQGGYEQYF. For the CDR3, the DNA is TGTGCCAGCAGTTTATTGGGGCAGGGAGGGTACGAGCAGTACTTC.